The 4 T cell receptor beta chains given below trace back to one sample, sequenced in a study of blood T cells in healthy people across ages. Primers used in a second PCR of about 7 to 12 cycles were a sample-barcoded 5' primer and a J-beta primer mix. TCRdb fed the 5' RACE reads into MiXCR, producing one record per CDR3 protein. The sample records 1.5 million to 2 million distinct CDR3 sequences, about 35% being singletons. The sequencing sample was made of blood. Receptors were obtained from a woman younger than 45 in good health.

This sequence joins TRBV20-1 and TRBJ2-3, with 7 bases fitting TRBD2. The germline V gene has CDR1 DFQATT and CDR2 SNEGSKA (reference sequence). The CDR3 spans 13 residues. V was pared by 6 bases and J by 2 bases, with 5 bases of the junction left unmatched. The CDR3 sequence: CSAGDYYTDTQYF. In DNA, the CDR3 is TGCAGTGCCGGGGACTACTACACAGATACGCAGTATTTT.

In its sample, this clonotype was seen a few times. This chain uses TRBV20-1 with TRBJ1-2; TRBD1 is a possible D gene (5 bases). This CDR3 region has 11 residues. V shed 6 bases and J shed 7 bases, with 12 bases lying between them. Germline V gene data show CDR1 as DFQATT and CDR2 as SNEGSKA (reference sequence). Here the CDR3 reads CSAPGVGGYTF. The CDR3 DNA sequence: TGCAGTGCCCCGGGGGTTGGTGGCTACACCTTC.

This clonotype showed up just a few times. The CDR3 nucleotides are TGTGCCAGCAGTTACGGGTACAGAAGACAGGAAGAGACCCAGTACTTC. This translates into CASSYGYRRQEETQYF. V gene TRBV6-6 combines with J gene TRBJ2-5, with D possibly matching TRBD1 (6 bases). CDR3 length: 16 residues. V was trimmed by 2 bases and J by 3 bases, leaving 16 bases between them. Germline assignment: CDR1 MNHNY and CDR2 SVGAGI (reference sequence).

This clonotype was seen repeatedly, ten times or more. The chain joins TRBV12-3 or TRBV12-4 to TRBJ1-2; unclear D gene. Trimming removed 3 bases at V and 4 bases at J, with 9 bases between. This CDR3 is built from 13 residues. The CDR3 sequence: CASSFGAGYGYTF. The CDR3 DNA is TGTGCCAGCAGTTTTGGAGCAGGCTATGGCTACACCTTC.